These 10 T cell receptor beta chains share one sample of origin, sequenced in a study of blood T cell repertoires in COVID-19. Assay used: immunoSEQ multiplex PCR; TCRdb lists only in-frame clones, some missing. Of hundreds of thousands of clones listed, around 89% are singletons. Input material: peripheral blood. The source is a woman in her 30s with acute or convalescent COVID-19.

This chain uses TRBV3-1 (or the pseudogene TRBV3-2) with TRBJ1-1; D gene uncertain. V dropped 4 bases and J dropped 1 base, with 7 bases sitting between them. CDR1 is LGHDT, CDR2 YNNKEL, per germline (reference sequence). The CDR3 extends over 13 amino acids. CDR3 loop: CASSLQWNTEAFF. CDR3 DNA sequence: TGTGCCAGCAGCCTACAGTGGAACACTGAAGCTTTCTTT.

The chain links TRBV28 to TRBJ2-3; 7 bases are shared with TRBD2. V was clipped by 5 bases and J by 0 bases; unmatched bases: 17. The CDR3 loop spans 19 amino acids. Germline assignment: CDR1 MDHEN and CDR2 SYDVKM. The CDR3 DNA sequence: TGTGCCAGCAGTCCTCCTGGTCCTAGCGGAGCCGCTAGCACAGATACGCAGTATTTT. This gives the protein CASSPPGPSGAASTDTQYF.

V and J are TRBV4-1 and TRBJ1-2; D not resolved. V gave up 1 base and J gave up 4 bases, with 10 bases separating them. This CDR3 contains 14 residues. Germline V gene lookup returns CDR1 MGHRA and CDR2 YSYEKL. CDR3 loop: CASSQAGEVYGYTF. CDR3 bases: TGCGCCAGCAGCCAAGCCGGAGAGGTCTATGGCTACACCTTC.

CDR3 sequence: CASSVTGLAETQYF. The CDR3 region has the DNA TGTGCCAGCAGCGTGACAGGTCTTGCTGAGACCCAGTACTTC. The chain has TRBV9 and TRBJ2-5; D perhaps matches TRBD1 (6 bases). This CDR3 has 14 amino acids. Trimming removed 2 bases from V and 5 bases from J, with 13 bases in between. Germline CDR1 SGDLS, CDR2 YYNGEE.

The chain employs TRBV4-2 and TRBJ2-3; 7 nucleotides align to TRBD1. V shed 0 bases, J shed 1 base, and the junction held 1 base outside the gene matches. CDR1 and CDR2 (germline): LGHNA, YNFKEQ. The CDR3 is made up of 15 amino acids. The CDR3: CASSQDTGGTDTQYF. The CDR3 DNA is TGTGCCAGCAGCCAAGATACAGGGGGCACAGATACGCAGTATTTT.

The chain links TRBV5-1 to TRBJ1-4, with 7 nucleotides matching TRBD1. After removal of 0 bases from V and 5 bases from J, the junction contained 7 bases not matched to a gene. This CDR3 is built from 16 residues. CDR1 is SGHRS, CDR2 YFSETQ, per germline. In DNA, the CDR3 is TGCGCCAGCAGCTTGGGGGACAGACAAGGGAATGAAAAACTGTTTTTT. This translates into CASSLGDRQGNEKLFF.

The CDR3 sequence: CASSETKLGNTGELFF. The CDR3 region has the DNA TGTGCCAGCAGTGAAACTAAGCTGGGGAACACCGGGGAGCTGTTTTTT. The V and J genes are TRBV25-1 and TRBJ2-2; no clear D. V lost 2 bases to trimming and J lost 1 base, with 11 bases between them. Germline assignment: CDR1 MGHDK and CDR2 SYGVNS. The CDR3 is 16 amino acids.

This chain joins TRBV12-1 and TRBJ2-5; the table gives TRBD2 as D, unverified against the DNA. TRBV12-1 is tagged as a pseudogene. This CDR3 contains 19 residues. The CDR3 spells CASSFGLAGGLLLTETQYF. CDR3 bases: TGTGCCAGCAGCTTTGGGCTAGCGGGGGGACTCCTTCTTACGGAGACCCAGTACTTC.

The CDR3 region is CASSLGTDEKLFF. DNA of the CDR3: TGCGCCAGCAGCCTAGGGACAGATGAAAAACTGTTTTTT. The chain links TRBV5-1 to TRBJ1-4; 7 positions agree with TRBD1. CDR3 length equals 13 residues. V was clipped by 4 bases and J by 6 bases; unmatched bases: 3. In germline, CDR1 is SGHRS, CDR2 YFSETQ.

The chain combines TRBV28 with TRBJ2-7; D possibly corresponds to TRBD2 (5 bases). V lost 4 bases, J lost 2 bases, and 9 bases lay in between. The CDR3 consists of 13 residues. Germline V gene lookup returns CDR1 MDHEN and CDR2 SYDVKM. CDR3 bases: TGTGCCAGCAGTTATACGGGGACCTACGAGCAGTACTTC. This encodes CASSYTGTYEQYF.